This T cell receptor (beta chain) was retrieved from a study of blood T cell repertoires in COVID-19. Study overall: COVID-19 samples collected from the United States, Italy and Spain covered acute and convalescent phases. Sample material is recorded as cDNA or gDNA derived from T cells, B-cell-depleted T cells, or PBMCs.

In the original analysis: By means of reference gene primer amplification, nucleated cell counts were estimated. Produced via immunoSEQ multiplex PCR; TCRdb's table is partial and in-frame only. V, J and clone size derive from that table, while D and trimming were established from the DNA sequence. Of under 250,000 clones listed, roughly 83% are singletons. There are 14 residues in the CDR3. Germline assignment: CDR1 MNHEY and CDR2 SVGAGI. The V gene lost 2 bases and the J gene lost 8 bases, with 15 bases spanning the gap. The TCR sequence derives from a woman in her 70s with active or convalescent COVID-19. Sequencing input: peripheral blood. The gene calls are TRBV6-5 and TRBJ1-2; the D gene is possibly TRBD1 (6 bases). CDR3 nucleotide sequence: TGTGCCAGCAGTTACGTGGGGGCGGCACGGGGCTACACCTTC. It encodes CASSYVGAARGYTF.